The entry that follows covers one T cell receptor (beta chain) sequence. Its antigen is not identified. V was pared by 1 base and J by 4 bases, with 9 bases of the junction left unmatched. CDR1 SGHRS and CDR2 YFSETQ come from the germline V gene. The CDR3 spans 16 residues. This entry is derived from a study of beta chain features in type 1 diabetes. The isolated RNA, all of it, was reverse transcribed, so expressed TCRB transcripts were what got sequenced. The method was immunoSEQ multiplex PCR; TCRdb's version includes in-frame clones alone and lacks a portion of them. The data hold about 45,000 clones, with 66% observed a single time. Overall study findings and caveats: Moderate yet significant TCRB CDR3 shortening was seen in Type 1 diabetes patients in all four CD4+ subsets.

This chain uses TRBV5-1 with TRBJ1-2, with 8 positions matching TRBD1. The sequence was collected from a woman under 30 with type 1 diabetes. The sequenced sample consisted of Tregs from blood. In DNA, the CDR3 is TGCGCCAGCAGCTTGACAGGACAGGGATCGTCCTATGGCTACACCTTC. Its protein product is CASSLTGQGSSYGYTF.